This T cell receptor beta chain was identified during a study of T cells expressing NK-cell markers. The CDR3 consists of 16 residues. Germline CDR1 reads LGHDT; CDR2 reads YNNKEL (reference sequence). TCRdb derives one entry per CDR3 protein from the 5' RACE reads, leaving out DNA. The sample's table shows 250,000 to 300,000 distinct CDR3 sequences. Source material: blood T cells: a sorted CD56 or NKG2C T cell subset, CD4+ or CD8+ T cells, or bulk PBMC T cells (not recorded which). The rearrangement joins TRBV3-1 to TRBJ2-3; the TRBD2 assignment by TCRdb is unverifiable without DNA. The receptor comes from a man between 18 and 29 years old in good health. CDR3 in amino acids: CASSGREDLSTDTQYF.